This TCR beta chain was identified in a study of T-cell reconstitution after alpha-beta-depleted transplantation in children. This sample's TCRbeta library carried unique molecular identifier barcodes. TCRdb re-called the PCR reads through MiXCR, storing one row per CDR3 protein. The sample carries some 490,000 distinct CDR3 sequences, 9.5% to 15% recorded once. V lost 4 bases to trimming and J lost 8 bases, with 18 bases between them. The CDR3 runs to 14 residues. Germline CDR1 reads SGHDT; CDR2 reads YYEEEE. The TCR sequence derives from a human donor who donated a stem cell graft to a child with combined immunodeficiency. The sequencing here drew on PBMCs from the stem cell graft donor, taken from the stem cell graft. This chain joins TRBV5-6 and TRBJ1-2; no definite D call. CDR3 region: CASSGTLAGEGYTF. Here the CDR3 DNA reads TGTGCCAGCAGCGGAACACTGGCCGGGGAGGGCTACACCTTC.